The 5 T cell receptor beta chains below were found in one sample sequenced in a study of blood T cell repertoires in COVID-19 (dated by TCRdb to 2018 to 2020). Library preparation used the immunoSEQ multiplex PCR assay. TCRdb's version of the immuneACCESS table is confined to in-frame rearrangements and falls short of the full clone set. An unresolved V gene accounts for under half of the shortfall where checked; the remainder is of unknown origin. This sample lists 150,000 to 200,000 clones; about 77% were detected once. The leading ten clones occupy approximately 16% of the sample. The specimen was PBMCs or T cells enriched from blood (not recorded which). The receptors were gathered from a woman aged 45-59 years with acute COVID-19.

This clone was picked up a small number of times. Other DNA sequences in this specimen translate into the identical CDR3. The V and J genes are TRBV7-2 and TRBJ1-3; the D is unclear. Trimming removed 1 base from V and 4 bases from J, with 8 bases in between. The CDR3 length is 14 residues. The V gene's germline CDR1 is SGHTA and CDR2 FQGNSA. CDR3 DNA: TGTGCCAGCAGCTTAGGAGGTGGAGGAAACACCATATATTTT. Encoded protein: CASSLGGGGNTIYF.

V usage is TRBV2 and J usage is TRBJ1-1; D unresolved. Germline values: CDR1 SNHLY, CDR2 FYNNEI. CDR3 length: 16 residues. With 1 base removed from V and 2 bases from J, the gap between germline ends came to 14 bases. CDR3 amino acids: CASSEGKRAGNTEAFF. The CDR3 DNA reads TGTGCCAGCAGTGAAGGCAAGAGGGCGGGAAACACTGAAGCTTTCTTT.

The gene calls are TRBV4-1 and TRBJ2-3; 12 nucleotides agree with TRBD2. This CDR3 contains 18 residues. Losses at the gene ends were 1 base for V and 2 bases for J; bases not matched to a gene: 7. Germline lookup yields CDR1 MGHRA and CDR2 YSYEKL. In DNA, the CDR3 is TGCGCCAGCAGCCAAGCCCGACTAGCGGGGGACCCCACAGATACGCAGTATTTT. Amino acid sequence: CASSQARLAGDPTDTQYF.

CDR3 protein: CAWDTGNSGNTIYF. DNA of the CDR3: TGTGCCTGGGATACAGGGAACTCTGGAAACACCATATATTTT. The rearrangement links TRBV30 to TRBJ1-3; maybe TRBD1 (6 bases). V was trimmed by 5 bases and J by 0 bases, leaving 11 bases between them. The CDR3 sequence is 14 residues long. Per germline, CDR1 GTSNPN and CDR2 SVGIG (reference sequence).

V is TRBV5-1 and J is TRBJ2-3; D is perhaps TRBD2 (5 bases). Per the germline V gene, CDR1 is SGHRS and CDR2 is YFSETQ. The germline V and J ends were trimmed by 0 bases and 1 base, with 12 bases remaining between them. There are 16 residues in the CDR3. The CDR3 spells CASSLGAMEGTDTQYF. CDR3 nucleotide sequence: TGCGCCAGCAGCTTGGGGGCCATGGAGGGCACAGATACGCAGTATTTT.